The entry below describes one TCR beta chain. No antigen is known for it. This sample was taken from a study of CD8+ T cells in alopecia areata. Study results and limitations: Numerous expanded lesional clones remained in scalp and blood during tofacitinib.

Isolated RNA was reverse transcribed into cDNA used as the sequencing template. Sequencing used immunoSEQ multiplex PCR; TCRdb keeps in-frame clones, though not all of them. The repertoire holds about 190,000 clones, with 60% as singletons. Treatment indicated: oral pan-JAK inhibitor, 5-10 mg twice daily. Peripheral blood, together with lesional scalp punch biopsies, was collected from alopecia areata patients. PBMCs were stained for CD3, CD4 and CD8, and CD4+ and CD8+ T cells were sorted. The CDR3 covers 15 residues. Germline V gives CDR1 GTSNPN, CDR2 SVGIG (reference sequence). With 5 bases clipped from V and 5 bases from J, the junction kept 11 bases outside the gene matches.

V usage is TRBV30 and J usage is TRBJ2-2; TRBD2 matches at 7 bases. This clonotype originated in a human donor with alopecia areata. The source material was CD4+ T cells sorted from blood, sampled at week 24, from a patient treated with tofacitinib. The DNA of the CDR3 is TGTGCCTGGCGGCGCGGGGGACCCGCTACCGGGGAGCTGTTTTTT. This encodes CAWRRGGPATGELFF.